This TCR beta chain was recorded in a study of Tregs in tolerant kidney transplant recipients. Repertoires were generated with immunoSEQ multiplex PCR, while TCRdb's copy carries only in-frame clones and drops some. In the table there are 75,000 to 85,000 clones, approximately 90% of which are singletons. Specimen: Tregs from blood, collected before the transplant. The sequence derives from a human donor who received a combined kidney and bone marrow transplant.

The CDR3 loop is CASSPRTRGETQYF. The CDR3 DNA sequence: TGTGCCAGCAGTCCCCGGACCCGGGGAGAGACCCAGTACTTC. This rearrangement joins TRBV27 to TRBJ2-5, with D possibly being TRBD2 (5 bases). Germline V lookup: CDR1 MNHEY, CDR2 SMNVEV (reference sequence). This CDR3 has 14 residues. Trimming pared 5 bases from V and 4 bases from J, leaving 14 bases between.